Sequencing of this T cell receptor beta chain was carried out in a study of blood T cell repertoires in COVID-19. About the research overall: T cells, B-cell-depleted T cells, or PBMCs provided the cDNA or gDNA that served as material.

Original processing notes: Amplification of reference gene primers provided the estimated nucleated cell counts. Clones were read by immunoSEQ multiplex PCR, and TCRdb kept only the in-frame ones, dropping some. The V and J calls and clone size are taken from that table; D and trimming were inferred from the DNA. The sample consists of approximately 81,000 clones, approximately 90% of them appearing once. In terms of age and location, participants ranged from roughly 18 to 90 years and lived in under 30 US areas. Germline CDR1 reads SGDLS; CDR2 reads YYNGEE. This CDR3 contains 13 residues. V was clipped by 0 bases and J by 2 bases, with 3 bases between them.

The rearrangement links TRBV9 to TRBJ2-1; D ambiguous. Sequencing was done on a sample of PBMCs or T cells enriched from blood (not recorded which). The receptor was derived from a woman aged 45-59 years with acute COVID-19. The CDR3 region has the DNA TGTGCCAGCAGCGTAGCTCCCTACAATGAGCAGTTCTTC. This translates into CASSVAPYNEQFF.